This T cell receptor beta chain comes out of a study of blood T cell repertoires in COVID-19. Looking at the study overall: Italy, Spain and the United States were the sources of the convalescent and acute COVID-19 samples.

Libraries were prepared by immunoSEQ multiplex PCR; TCRdb keeps only in-frame clonotypes and omits some of them. The sample lists 380,000 or so clones; over 75% were seen once. V was pared by 2 bases and J by 4 bases, with 12 bases of the junction left unmatched. CDR3 length: 18 amino acids. From germline, CDR1 is KGHDR and CDR2 SFDVKD. Enrollees, about 18 to 95 years old, lived in 24 US areas. Cohorts were based on clinical histories the participants reported. This clonotype was obtained from a woman in her thirties with acute COVID-19. The rearrangement joins TRBV24-1 to TRBJ1-2; TRBD1 matches at 10 bases. Specimen: PBMCs or T cells enriched from blood (not recorded which). CDR3 in DNA: TGTGCCACCAGTGATTGGGAGACAGGGGGCGATGGATCCTATGGCTACACCTTC. This gives the protein CATSDWETGGDGSYGYTF.